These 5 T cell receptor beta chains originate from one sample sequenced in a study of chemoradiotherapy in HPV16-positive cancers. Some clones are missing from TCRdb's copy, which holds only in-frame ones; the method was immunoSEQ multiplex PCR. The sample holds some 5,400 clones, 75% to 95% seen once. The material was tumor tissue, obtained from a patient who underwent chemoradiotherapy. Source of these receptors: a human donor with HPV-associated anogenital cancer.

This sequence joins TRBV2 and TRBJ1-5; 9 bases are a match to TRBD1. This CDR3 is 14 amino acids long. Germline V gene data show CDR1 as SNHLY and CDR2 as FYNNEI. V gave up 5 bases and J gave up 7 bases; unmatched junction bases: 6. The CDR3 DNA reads TGTGCCAGCAGTCGGCTGACAGGGGGGCAGCCCCAGCATTTT. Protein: CASSRLTGGQPQHF. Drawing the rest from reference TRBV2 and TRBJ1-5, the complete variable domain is EPEVTQTPSHQVTQMGQEVILRCVPISNHLYFYWYRQILGQKVEFLVSFYNNEISEKSEIFDDQFSVERPDGSNFTLKIRSTKLEDSAMYFCASSRLTGGQPQHFGDGTRLSIL.

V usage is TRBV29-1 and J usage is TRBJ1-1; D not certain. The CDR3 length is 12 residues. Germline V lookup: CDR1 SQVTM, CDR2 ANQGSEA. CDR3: CSSLRQNTEAFF. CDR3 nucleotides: TGCAGTTCCCTTCGGCAGAACACTGAAGCTTTCTTT.

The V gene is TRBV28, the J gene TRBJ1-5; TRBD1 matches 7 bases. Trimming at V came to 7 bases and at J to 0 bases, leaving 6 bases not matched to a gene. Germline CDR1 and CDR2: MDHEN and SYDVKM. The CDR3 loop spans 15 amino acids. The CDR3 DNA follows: TGTGCCAGCACCTGGGGACAGCATAGCAATCAGCCCCAGCATTTT. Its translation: CASTWGQHSNQPQHF.

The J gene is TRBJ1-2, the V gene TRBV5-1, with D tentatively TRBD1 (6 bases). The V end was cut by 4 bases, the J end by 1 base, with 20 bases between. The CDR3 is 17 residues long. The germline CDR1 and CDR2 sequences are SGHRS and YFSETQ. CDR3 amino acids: CASSSGGLRDGNYGYTF. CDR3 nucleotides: TGCGCCAGCAGCAGTGGGGGGCTCCGGGACGGTAACTATGGCTACACCTTC. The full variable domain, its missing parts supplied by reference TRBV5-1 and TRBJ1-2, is KAGVTQTPRYLIKTRGQQVTLSCSPISGHRSVSWYQQTPGQGLQFLFEYFSETQRNKGNFPGRFSGRQFSNSRSEMNVSTLELGDSALYLCASSSGGLRDGNYGYTFGSGTRLTVV.

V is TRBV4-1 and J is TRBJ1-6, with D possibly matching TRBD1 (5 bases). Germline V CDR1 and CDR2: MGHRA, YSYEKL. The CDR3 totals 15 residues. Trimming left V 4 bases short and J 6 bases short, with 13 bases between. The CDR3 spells CASSPFRAGNSPLHF. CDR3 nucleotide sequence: TGCGCCAGCAGCCCCTTCAGGGCGGGTAATTCACCCCTCCACTTT.